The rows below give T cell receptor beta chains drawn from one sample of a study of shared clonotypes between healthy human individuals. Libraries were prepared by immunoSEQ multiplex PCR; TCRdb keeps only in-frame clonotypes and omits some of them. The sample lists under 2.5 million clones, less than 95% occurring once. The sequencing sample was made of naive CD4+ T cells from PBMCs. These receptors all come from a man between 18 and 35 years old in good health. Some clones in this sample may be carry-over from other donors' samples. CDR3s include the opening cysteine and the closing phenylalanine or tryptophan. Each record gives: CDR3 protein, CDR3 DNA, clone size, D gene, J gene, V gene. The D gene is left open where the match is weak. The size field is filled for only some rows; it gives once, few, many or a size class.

cdr3_aa: CASSVGTGRSGEKLFF; cdr3_nt: TGTGCCAGCAGCGTAGGTACGGGCCGATCCGGAGAAAAACTGTTTTTT; clone_size: -; d_call: -; j_call: TRBJ1-4; v_call: TRBV9
cdr3_aa: CASSLYAGGLYNEQFF; cdr3_nt: TGTGCCAGCAGTTTATATGCGGGAGGATTATACAATGAGCAGTTCTTC; clone_size: -; d_call: TRBD2; j_call: TRBJ2-1; v_call: TRBV28
cdr3_aa: CAWSVRRGDQETQYF; cdr3_nt: TGTGCCTGGAGTGTTCGCCGGGGGGACCAAGAGACCCAGTACTTC; clone_size: -; d_call: TRBD2; j_call: TRBJ2-5; v_call: TRBV30
cdr3_aa: CASSTGTGAPEEKLFF; cdr3_nt: TGCGCCAGCAGCACCGGGACAGGGGCCCCTGAGGAAAAACTGTTTTTT; clone_size: -; d_call: TRBD1; j_call: TRBJ1-4; v_call: TRBV5-1
cdr3_aa: CASSLANQNYGYTF; cdr3_nt: TGCGCCAGCAGCTTGGCCAACCAGAACTATGGCTACACCTTC; clone_size: -; d_call: -; j_call: TRBJ1-2; v_call: TRBV5-1
cdr3_aa: CASSTTGGGNTEAFF; cdr3_nt: TGTGCCAGCAGCACGACAGGGGGCGGAAACACTGAAGCTTTCTTT; clone_size: -; d_call: TRBD1; j_call: TRBJ1-1; v_call: TRBV7-3
cdr3_aa: CASSQDLETTRERETQYF; cdr3_nt: TGCGCCAGCAGCCAAGACCTTGAGACTACCAGGGAGAGAGAGACCCAGTACTTC; clone_size: -; d_call: -; j_call: TRBJ2-5; v_call: TRBV4-1
cdr3_aa: CASSPGGGGGKTQYF; cdr3_nt: TGCGCCAGCAGCCCGGGGGGGGGCGGAGGAAAGACCCAGTACTTC; clone_size: -; d_call: TRBD2; j_call: TRBJ2-5; v_call: TRBV5-1
cdr3_aa: CASSAPISQGGSYNEQFF; cdr3_nt: TGTGCCAGCAGTGCCCCGATATCACAGGGAGGGTCCTACAATGAGCAGTTCTTC; clone_size: -; d_call: -; j_call: TRBJ2-1; v_call: TRBV6-1
cdr3_aa: CASSLSSLHRVWYGYTF; cdr3_nt: TGTGCCAGCAGTTTATCGTCCCTCCACAGGGTCTGGTATGGCTACACCTTC; clone_size: once; d_call: -; j_call: TRBJ1-2; v_call: TRBV27
cdr3_aa: CASSAEGQVRYGYTF; cdr3_nt: TGTGCCAGCAGCGCCGAGGGACAGGTTAGATATGGCTACACCTTC; clone_size: -; d_call: TRBD1; j_call: TRBJ1-2; v_call: TRBV9
cdr3_aa: CASSPPAGGHNEQFF; cdr3_nt: TGTGCCAGCTCACCACCGGCAGGGGGGCACAATGAGCAGTTCTTC; clone_size: -; d_call: -; j_call: TRBJ2-1; v_call: TRBV18
cdr3_aa: CASSPWDGRKNEQFF; cdr3_nt: TGCGCCAGCAGCCCCTGGGACGGGAGGAAGAATGAGCAGTTCTTC; clone_size: -; d_call: TRBD2; j_call: TRBJ2-1; v_call: TRBV4-1
cdr3_aa: CASSPSTARYNEQFF; cdr3_nt: TGTGCCAGCTCACCATCTACGGCGCGTTACAATGAGCAGTTCTTC; clone_size: -; d_call: -; j_call: TRBJ2-1; v_call: TRBV18
cdr3_aa: CASSRTAGVEETQYF; cdr3_nt: TGTGCCAGCAGCCGAACTGCGGGAGTCGAGGAGACCCAGTACTTC; clone_size: -; d_call: TRBD2; j_call: TRBJ2-5; v_call: TRBV11-3
cdr3_aa: CASSPIANGYTF; cdr3_nt: TGTGCCAGCAGTCCGATCGCTAACGGCTACACCTTC; clone_size: once; d_call: -; j_call: TRBJ1-2; v_call: TRBV28
cdr3_aa: CASSSRAVGGGNNQPQHF; cdr3_nt: TGTGCCAGCAGCTCGCGCGCTGTAGGAGGGGGGAACAATCAGCCCCAGCATTTT; clone_size: -; d_call: -; j_call: TRBJ1-5; v_call: TRBV7-8
cdr3_aa: CASSPQIYGYTF; cdr3_nt: TGTGCCAGCAGTCCACAGATCTATGGCTACACCTTC; clone_size: -; d_call: -; j_call: TRBJ1-2; v_call: TRBV28
cdr3_aa: CASSITRGDGYGYTF; cdr3_nt: TGTGCCAGCAGCATAACAAGAGGGGACGGCTATGGCTACACCTTC; clone_size: -; d_call: -; j_call: TRBJ1-2; v_call: TRBV7-9
cdr3_aa: CASSFRWDTGELFF; cdr3_nt: TGTGCCAGCAGTTTCCGGTGGGATACCGGGGAGCTGTTTTTT; clone_size: -; d_call: -; j_call: TRBJ2-2; v_call: TRBV6-5
cdr3_aa: CASSIQGLNTEAFF; cdr3_nt: TGTGCCAGCAGTATACAGGGGCTGAACACTGAAGCTTTCTTT; clone_size: -; d_call: TRBD1; j_call: TRBJ1-1; v_call: TRBV27
cdr3_aa: CASSYGGQGGYGYTF; cdr3_nt: TGTGCCAGCAGTTACGGCGGACAGGGAGGCTATGGCTACACCTTC; clone_size: -; d_call: TRBD1; j_call: TRBJ1-2; v_call: TRBV6-5
cdr3_aa: CASSGDTHTGELFF; cdr3_nt: TGTGCCAGCAGTGGGGACACCCACACCGGGGAGCTGTTTTTT; clone_size: -; d_call: -; j_call: TRBJ2-2; v_call: TRBV6-1
cdr3_aa: CASSRDSYEQYF; cdr3_nt: TGTGCCAGCAGCCGGGACTCCTACGAGCAGTACTTC; clone_size: -; d_call: -; j_call: TRBJ2-7; v_call: TRBV9
cdr3_aa: CATSSRDRRGRETQYF; cdr3_nt: TGTGCCACCAGCAGCCGGGACCGCCGTGGACGAGAGACCCAGTACTTC; clone_size: -; d_call: -; j_call: TRBJ2-5; v_call: TRBV15
cdr3_aa: CASSYPTSGHNEQFF; cdr3_nt: TGTGCCAGCAGTTACCCGACTAGCGGCCACAATGAGCAGTTCTTC; clone_size: -; d_call: TRBD2; j_call: TRBJ2-1; v_call: TRBV6-6
cdr3_aa: CASSVRGLSWNTGELFF; cdr3_nt: TGTGCCAGCAGCGTAAGAGGCCTTAGCTGGAACACCGGGGAGCTGTTTTTT; clone_size: -; d_call: -; j_call: TRBJ2-2; v_call: TRBV9
cdr3_aa: CSATDRNGYTF; cdr3_nt: TGCAGTGCTACCGACAGGAATGGCTACACCTTC; clone_size: -; d_call: -; j_call: TRBJ1-2; v_call: TRBV20-1
cdr3_aa: CASSWGLAGVYTGELFF; cdr3_nt: TGTGCCAGCAGCTGGGGACTAGCGGGAGTCTACACCGGGGAGCTGTTTTTT; clone_size: -; d_call: TRBD2; j_call: TRBJ2-2; v_call: TRBV5-4
cdr3_aa: CASRGGGYSNQPQHF; cdr3_nt: TGTGCCAGCAGGGGAGGGGGATATAGCAATCAGCCCCAGCATTTT; clone_size: -; d_call: -; j_call: TRBJ1-5; v_call: TRBV2
cdr3_aa: CASSVASGQGKGWAEAFF; cdr3_nt: TGTGCCAGCAGCGTAGCTTCGGGACAGGGAAAGGGTTGGGCTGAAGCTTTCTTT; clone_size: -; d_call: TRBD1; j_call: TRBJ1-1; v_call: TRBV9
cdr3_aa: CASSLEKGPFTF; cdr3_nt: TGTGCCAGCAGCTTAGAAAAGGGTCCCTTCACCTTC; clone_size: -; d_call: -; j_call: TRBJ1-2; v_call: TRBV7-2